This TCR beta chain was retrieved from a study of blood T cell repertoires in COVID-19. Looking at the study overall: Spain, Italy and the United States supplied samples that represented acute and convalescent COVID-19. PBMCs, B-cell-depleted T cells, or T cells were the source of the cDNA or gDNA that made up the material.

V shed 4 bases, J shed 5 bases, and the junction held 12 bases outside the gene matches. CDR1 is SGHDT, CDR2 YYEEEE, per germline. This CDR3 is built from 16 residues. How the authors handled the data: Nucleated cell number was recorded as an estimate derived from reference gene primer amplification. Sequenced by immunoSEQ multiplex PCR; TCRdb stores in-frame clones only, minus some. V and J calls and clone size come straight from that table; D and trimming were deduced from the DNA. The sample holds about 110,000 clones, roughly two thirds seen once. V and J are TRBV5-6 and TRBJ2-1; 7 nucleotides align to TRBD2. The specimen was peripheral blood. The origin of this receptor is a human donor with acute or convalescent COVID-19. The donor label of this sample is uncertain. The CDR3 protein is CASSEVGAGTNNEQFF. The CDR3 DNA is TGTGCCAGCAGCGAGGTCGGAGCGGGGACGAACAATGAGCAGTTCTTC.